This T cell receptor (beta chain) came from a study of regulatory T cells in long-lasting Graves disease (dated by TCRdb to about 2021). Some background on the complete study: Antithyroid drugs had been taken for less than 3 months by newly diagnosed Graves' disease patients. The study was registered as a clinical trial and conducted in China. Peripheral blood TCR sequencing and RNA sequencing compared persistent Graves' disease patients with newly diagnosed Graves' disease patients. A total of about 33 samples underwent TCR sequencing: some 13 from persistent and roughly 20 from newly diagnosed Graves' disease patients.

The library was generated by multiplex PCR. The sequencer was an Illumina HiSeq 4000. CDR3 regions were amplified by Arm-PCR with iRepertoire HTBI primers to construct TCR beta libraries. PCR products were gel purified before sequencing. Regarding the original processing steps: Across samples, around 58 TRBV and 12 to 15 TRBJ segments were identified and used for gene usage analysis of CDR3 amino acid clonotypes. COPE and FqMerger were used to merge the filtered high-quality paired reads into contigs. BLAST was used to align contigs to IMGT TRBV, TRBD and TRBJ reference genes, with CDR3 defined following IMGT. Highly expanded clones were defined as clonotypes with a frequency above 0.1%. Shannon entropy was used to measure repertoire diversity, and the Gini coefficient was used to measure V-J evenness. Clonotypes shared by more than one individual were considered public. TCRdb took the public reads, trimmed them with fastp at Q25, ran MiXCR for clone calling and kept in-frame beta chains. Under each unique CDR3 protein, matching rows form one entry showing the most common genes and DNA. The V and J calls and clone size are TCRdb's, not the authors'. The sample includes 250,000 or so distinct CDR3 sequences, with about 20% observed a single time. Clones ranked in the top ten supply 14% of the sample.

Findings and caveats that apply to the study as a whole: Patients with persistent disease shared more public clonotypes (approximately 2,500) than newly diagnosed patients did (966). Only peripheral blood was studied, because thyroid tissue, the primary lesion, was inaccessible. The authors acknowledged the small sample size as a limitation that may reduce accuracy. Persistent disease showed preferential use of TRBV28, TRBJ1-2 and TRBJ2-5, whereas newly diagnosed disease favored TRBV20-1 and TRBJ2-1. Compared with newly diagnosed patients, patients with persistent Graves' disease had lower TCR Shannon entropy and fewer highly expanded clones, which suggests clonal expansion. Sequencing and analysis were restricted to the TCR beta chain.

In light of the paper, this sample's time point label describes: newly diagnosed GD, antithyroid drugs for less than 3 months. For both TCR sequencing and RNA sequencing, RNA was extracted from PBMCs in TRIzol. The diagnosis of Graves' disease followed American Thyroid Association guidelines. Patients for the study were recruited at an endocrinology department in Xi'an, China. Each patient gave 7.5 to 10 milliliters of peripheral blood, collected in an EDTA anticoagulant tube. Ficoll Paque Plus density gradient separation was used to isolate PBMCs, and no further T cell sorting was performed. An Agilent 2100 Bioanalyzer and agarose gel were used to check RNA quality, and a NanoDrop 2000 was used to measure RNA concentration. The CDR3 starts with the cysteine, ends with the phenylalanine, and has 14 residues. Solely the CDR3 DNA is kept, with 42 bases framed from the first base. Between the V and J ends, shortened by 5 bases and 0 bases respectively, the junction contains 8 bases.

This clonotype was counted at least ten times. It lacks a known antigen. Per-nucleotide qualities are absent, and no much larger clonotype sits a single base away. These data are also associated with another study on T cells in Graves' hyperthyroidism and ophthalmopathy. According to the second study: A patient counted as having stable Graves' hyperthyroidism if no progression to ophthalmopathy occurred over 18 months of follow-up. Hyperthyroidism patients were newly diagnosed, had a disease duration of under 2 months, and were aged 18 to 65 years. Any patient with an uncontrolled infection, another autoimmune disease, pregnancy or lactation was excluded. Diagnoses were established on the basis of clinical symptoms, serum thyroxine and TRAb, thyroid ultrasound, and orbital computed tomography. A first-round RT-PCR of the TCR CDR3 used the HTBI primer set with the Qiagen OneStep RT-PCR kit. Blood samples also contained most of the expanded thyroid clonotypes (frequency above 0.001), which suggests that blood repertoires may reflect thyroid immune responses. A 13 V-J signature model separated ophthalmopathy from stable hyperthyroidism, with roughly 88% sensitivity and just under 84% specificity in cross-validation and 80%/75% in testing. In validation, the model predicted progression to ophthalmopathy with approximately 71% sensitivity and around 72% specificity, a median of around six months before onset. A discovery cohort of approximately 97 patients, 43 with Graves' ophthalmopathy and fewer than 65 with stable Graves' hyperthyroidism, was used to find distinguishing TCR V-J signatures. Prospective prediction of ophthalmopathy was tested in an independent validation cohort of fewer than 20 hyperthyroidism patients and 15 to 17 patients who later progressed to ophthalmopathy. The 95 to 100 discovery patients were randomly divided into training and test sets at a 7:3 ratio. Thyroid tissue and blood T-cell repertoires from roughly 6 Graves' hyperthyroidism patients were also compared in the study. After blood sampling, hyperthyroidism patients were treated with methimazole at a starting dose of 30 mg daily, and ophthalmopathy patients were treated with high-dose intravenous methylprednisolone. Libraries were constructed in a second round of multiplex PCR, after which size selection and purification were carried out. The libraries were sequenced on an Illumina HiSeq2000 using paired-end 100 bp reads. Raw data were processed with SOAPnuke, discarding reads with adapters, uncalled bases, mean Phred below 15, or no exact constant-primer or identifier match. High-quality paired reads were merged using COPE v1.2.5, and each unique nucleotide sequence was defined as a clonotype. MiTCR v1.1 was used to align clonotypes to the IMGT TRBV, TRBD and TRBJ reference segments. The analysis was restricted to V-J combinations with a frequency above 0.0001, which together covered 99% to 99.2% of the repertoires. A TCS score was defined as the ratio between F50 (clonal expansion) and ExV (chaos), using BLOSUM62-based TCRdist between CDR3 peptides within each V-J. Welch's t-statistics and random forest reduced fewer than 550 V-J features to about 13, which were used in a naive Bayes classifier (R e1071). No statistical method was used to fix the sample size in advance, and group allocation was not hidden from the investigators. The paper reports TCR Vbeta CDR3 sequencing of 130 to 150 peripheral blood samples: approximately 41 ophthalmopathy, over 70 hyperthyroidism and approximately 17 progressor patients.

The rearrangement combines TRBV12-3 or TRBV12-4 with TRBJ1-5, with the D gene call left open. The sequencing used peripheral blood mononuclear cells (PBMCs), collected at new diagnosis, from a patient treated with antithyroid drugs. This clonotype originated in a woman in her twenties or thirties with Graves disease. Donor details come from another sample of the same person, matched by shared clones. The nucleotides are TGTGCCAGCAGTCCACAGTATAGCAATCAGCCCCAGCATTTT. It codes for CASSPQYSNQPQHF.